The 20 T cell receptor beta chains in this list originate from one sample, sequenced in a study of beta chain features in type 1 diabetes. Isolated RNA was reverse transcribed in full, so expressed TCRB transcripts were sequenced. Some clones are missing from TCRdb's copy, which holds only in-frame ones; the method was immunoSEQ multiplex PCR. The data contain 300,000 to 350,000 clones, 6.5% to 10% of them singletons. The sample consisted of central memory CD4+ T cells from blood. Source of these receptors: a woman between 18 and 30 years old in good health.

The table lists this clone with a few counts. The chain joins TRBV29-1 to TRBJ2-3; D is possibly TRBD2 (5 bases). The CDR3 has 14 amino acids. CDR1 is SQVTM and CDR2 is ANQGSEA in the germline V gene. The germline V and J ends were trimmed by 6 bases and 6 bases, with 19 bases remaining between them. The CDR3 DNA reads TGCAGCGTAAACCAGGTGGGAGTTTGGGATACGCAGTATTTT. This encodes CSVNQVGVWDTQYF.

This clone was seen only a few times. The chain uses TRBV28 and TRBJ2-3; D gene ambiguous. From germline, CDR1 is MDHEN and CDR2 SYDVKM. Trimming took off 3 bases at V and 0 bases at J, with 13 bases between the two ends. This CDR3 has 16 amino acids. Here the CDR3 reads CASSFASISSTDTQYF. The CDR3 DNA reads TGTGCCAGCAGTTTCGCTAGTATCTCTAGCACAGATACGCAGTATTTT.

The CDR3 reads CAISPSPTGTGELFF. The CDR3 nucleotides read TGTGCCATTTCCCCCAGCCCGACAGGGACCGGGGAGCTGTTTTTT. This chain uses TRBV10-3 with TRBJ2-2, with 7 bases matching TRBD1. Germline V CDR1 and CDR2: ENHRY, SYGVKD. The CDR3 extends over 15 amino acids. V shed 9 bases, J shed 5 bases, and the junction held 12 bases outside the gene matches.

At least ten counts were recorded for this clone. The gene calls are TRBV5-4 and TRBJ2-7; TRBD2 matches at 15 bases. The V and J ends lost 4 bases and 4 bases, in that order; junction bases with no gene match: 3. The CDR3 spans 15 residues. The germline CDR1 and CDR2 sequences are SGHNT and YYREEE (reference sequence). CDR3 protein: CASSTGTSGRYEQYF. CDR3 nucleotides: TGTGCCAGCAGCACCGGGACTAGCGGGAGGTACGAGCAGTACTTC.

There are a few counts of this clone. The chain joins TRBV11-1 to TRBJ2-5, with a tentative D call TRBD1 (6 bases). This CDR3 contains 14 residues. V gave up 5 bases and J gave up 1 base, with 11 bases separating them. Germline CDR1 SGHAT, CDR2 FQDESV (reference sequence). As DNA, the CDR3 is TGTGCCAGCAGCCAGCGGACAGCCCAAGAGACCCAGTACTTC. Protein: CASSQRTAQETQYF.

This chain joins TRBV11-2 and TRBJ1-1; TRBD1 is a possible D gene (6 bases). Germline CDR1 reads SGHAT; CDR2 reads FQNNGV. CDR3 length: 12 amino acids. With 4 bases removed from V and 8 bases from J, the gap between germline ends came to 11 bases. The CDR3 coding sequence is TGTGCCAGCAGCTCTACAGGGAACGAAGCTTTCTTT. Its translation: CASSSTGNEAFF.

The chain combines TRBV4-2 with TRBJ2-5; the D call may be TRBD1 or TRBD2 (6 bases each). Germline-derived CDR1 and CDR2 are LGHNA and YNFKEQ. CDR3 length: 15 residues. Trimming took off 0 bases at V and 5 bases at J, with 13 bases between the two ends. CDR3 in DNA: TGTGCCAGCAGCCAAGATTGGAGGGGGTCCGAGACCCAGTACTTC. Translating gives CASSQDWRGSETQYF.

This clone was found many times. The chain is built from TRBV7-6 and TRBJ1-2; perhaps TRBD1 as D (5 bases). This CDR3 region has 14 residues. V was cut by 5 bases and J by 3 bases, with 13 bases left in between. Germline CDR1 SGHVS, CDR2 FNYEAQ. The CDR3 DNA reads TGTGCCAGCAGCCCCAGGGAGAGGGACTATGGCTACACCTTC. Translated, it gives CASSPRERDYGYTF.

Comments on this clone: The sample has other DNA sequences that encode this CDR3 too. V usage is TRBV6-5 and J usage is TRBJ2-1, with no clear D. V was pared by 0 bases and J by 7 bases, with 1 base between. Germline V gives CDR1 MNHEY, CDR2 SVGAGI. The CDR3 is 11 residues long. CDR3 sequence reads: CASSYSNEQFF. In nucleotides, the CDR3 is TGTGCCAGCAGTTACTCAAATGAGCAGTTCTTC.

Only a few counts were recorded for this clone. One end of the junction does not line up with germline, which may come from a read error. The chain joins TRBV6-5 to TRBJ2-7; D not resolved. From germline, CDR1 is MNHEY and CDR2 SVGAGI. CDR3 length equals 12 residues. The CDR3 DNA reads TGTGCCATCAGTGAGTCAACCCACGAGCAGTACTTC. It is translated as CAISESTHEQYF.

The V gene is TRBV6-5, the J gene TRBJ1-4, with a weak D call TRBD1 (5 bases). The CDR3 is 12 residues long. Trimming stripped 11 bases from V and 1 base from J, with 8 bases between. Germline values: CDR1 MNHEY, CDR2 SVGAGI. The CDR3 protein is CAVRVTNEKLFF. CDR3 nucleotide sequence: TGTGCCGTCAGGGTAACTAATGAAAAACTGTTTTTT.

This clone came up many times. The chain has TRBV28 and TRBJ2-7, with a possible D match to TRBD1 (5 bases). CDR3 length equals 15 residues. Trimming removed 5 bases at V and 5 bases at J, with 19 bases between. Germline V gene lookup returns CDR1 MDHEN and CDR2 SYDVKM. CDR3 loop: CASSPQGLAKNEQYF. As DNA, the CDR3 is TGTGCCAGCAGTCCCCAGGGTCTTGCGAAAAACGAGCAGTACTTC. Complete variable domain (other parts from reference TRBV28 and TRBJ2-7): DVKVTQSSRYLVKRTGEKVFLECVQDMDHENMFWYRQDPGLGLRLIYFSYDVKMKEKGDIPEGYSVSREKKERFSLILESASTNQTSMYLCASSPQGLAKNEQYFGPGTRLTVT.

The chain combines TRBV30 with TRBJ2-7; TRBD1 matches at 8 bases. The V gene's germline CDR1 is GTSNPN and CDR2 SVGIG (reference sequence). V gave up 7 bases and J gave up 3 bases; unmatched junction bases: 14. This CDR3 is built from 15 residues. The CDR3, as DNA: TGTGCCTTTTTTTGTGCGGGACAGGAATTCTACGAGCAGTACTTC. This encodes CAFFCAGQEFYEQYF.

In this sample, this clone turned up a few times. The chain links TRBV5-4 to TRBJ2-3; D is uncertain. The CDR3 loop spans 15 amino acids. V was cut by 4 bases and J by 0 bases, with 12 bases left in between. The germline CDR1 and CDR2 sequences are SGHNT and YYREEE (reference sequence). Written as DNA, the CDR3 is TGTGCCAGCAGCCACTCAGCGCATAGCACAGATACGCAGTATTTT. Translation gives CASSHSAHSTDTQYF.

This sequence joins TRBV9 and TRBJ2-4; D perhaps matches TRBD2 (6 bases). The CDR3 sequence is 15 residues long. V lost 0 bases and J 8 bases, leaving 15 bases between the germline ends. Germline-derived CDR1 and CDR2 are SGDLS and YYNGEE. The CDR3 bases are TGTGCCAGCAGCGTAGAAGGAGGGGTAGAGCACATTCAGTACTTC. Residues: CASSVEGGVEHIQYF.

The table lists this clone with a few counts. J is TRBJ2-5 and V is TRBV4-3; TRBD2 matches 8 bases. The CDR3 length is 16 residues. The ends lost 0 bases at V and 5 bases at J; junction bases unmatched: 8. CDR1 and CDR2 (germline): LGHNA, YSLEER. CDR3 coding DNA: TGCGCCAGCAGCCAAGACATAGCGGGATTGGGGGAGACCCAGTACTTC. Translating it yields CASSQDIAGLGETQYF.

This clone occurred a few times. This sample includes further DNA sequences coding for the same CDR3. The genes are TRBV28 and TRBJ2-7, with TRBD1 matching 9 bases. Germline CDR1 reads MDHEN; CDR2 reads SYDVKM. Trimming took 6 bases from V and 2 from J; bases not matched to a gene: 2. This CDR3 spans 13 amino acids. The CDR3 loop is CASRRQGAYEQYF. The CDR3 DNA follows: TGTGCCAGCAGGCGACAGGGGGCCTACGAGCAGTACTTC.

This clone has more than one count but fewer than ten. CDR3 loop: CSVEPPGTRRTDTQYF. The CDR3 DNA reads TGCAGCGTTGAGCCCCCCGGGACTAGGCGCACAGATACGCAGTATTTT. The rearrangement uses TRBV29-1 and TRBJ2-3; TRBD2 matches at 8 bases. In germline, CDR1 is SQVTM, CDR2 ANQGSEA. The CDR3 has 16 residues. The V segment lost 3 bases and the J segment 1 base; nucleotides outside the gene matches: 9.

This clone has only a few counts. V usage is TRBV9 and J usage is TRBJ2-3; D not resolved. The CDR3 contains 15 residues. V dropped 0 bases and J dropped 4 bases, with 12 bases sitting between them. The germline CDR1 and CDR2 sequences are SGDLS and YYNGEE. CDR3 nucleotide sequence: TGTGCCAGCAGCGTAGGGGCTATGAGGCCAGATACGCAGTATTTT. It encodes CASSVGAMRPDTQYF.

The chain is built from TRBV7-2 and TRBJ2-3; 13 positions match TRBD2. Germline V CDR1 and CDR2: SGHTA, FQGNSA. This CDR3 has 19 residues. Trimming removed 0 bases from V and 1 base from J; junction bases left unmatched: 7. The CDR3 reads CASSLAGTSGRAGTDTQYF. The CDR3, as DNA: TGTGCCAGCAGCTTAGCGGGCACTAGCGGGAGGGCCGGCACAGATACGCAGTATTTT.